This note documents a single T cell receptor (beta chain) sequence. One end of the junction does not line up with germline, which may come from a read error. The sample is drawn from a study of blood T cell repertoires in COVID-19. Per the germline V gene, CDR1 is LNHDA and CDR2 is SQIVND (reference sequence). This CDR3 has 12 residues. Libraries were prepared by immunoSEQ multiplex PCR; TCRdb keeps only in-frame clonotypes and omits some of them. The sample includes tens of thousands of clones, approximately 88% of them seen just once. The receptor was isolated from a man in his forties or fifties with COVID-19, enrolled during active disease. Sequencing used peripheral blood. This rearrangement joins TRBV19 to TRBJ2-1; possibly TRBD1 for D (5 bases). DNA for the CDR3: TGTGCCAGTAGTACGCAGGGCTGGTTCAGTGTCTTC. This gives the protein CASSTQGWFSVF. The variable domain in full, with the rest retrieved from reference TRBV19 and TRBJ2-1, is DGGITQSPKYLFRKEGQNVTLSCEQNLNHDAMYWYRQDPGQGLRLIYYSQIVNDFQKGDIAEGYSVSREKKESFPLTVTSAQKNPTAFYLCASSTQGWFSVFGPGTRLTVL.